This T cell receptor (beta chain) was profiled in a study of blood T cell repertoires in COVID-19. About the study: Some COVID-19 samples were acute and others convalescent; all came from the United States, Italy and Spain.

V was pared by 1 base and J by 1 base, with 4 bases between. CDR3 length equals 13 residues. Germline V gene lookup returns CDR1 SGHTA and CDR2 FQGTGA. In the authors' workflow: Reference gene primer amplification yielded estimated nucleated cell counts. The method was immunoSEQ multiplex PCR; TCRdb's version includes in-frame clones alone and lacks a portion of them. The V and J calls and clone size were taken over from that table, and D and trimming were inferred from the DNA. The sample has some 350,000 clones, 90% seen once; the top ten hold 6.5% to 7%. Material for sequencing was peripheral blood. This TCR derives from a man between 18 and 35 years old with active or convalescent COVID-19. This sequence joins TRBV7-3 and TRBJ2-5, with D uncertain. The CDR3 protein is CASSLSSQETQYF. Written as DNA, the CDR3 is TGTGCCAGCAGCTTAAGCAGCCAAGAGACCCAGTACTTC. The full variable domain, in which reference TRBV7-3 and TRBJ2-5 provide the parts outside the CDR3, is GAGVSQTPSNKVTEKGKYVELRCDPISGHTALYWYRQSLGQGPEFLIYFQGTGAADDSGLPNDRFFAVRPEGSVSTLKIQRTERGDSAVYLCASSLSSQETQYFGPGTRLLVL.